The 18 T cell receptor beta chains presented below share a single source sample, sequenced in a study of T cell responses to AZD1222 COVID-19 vaccine. Here immunoSEQ multiplex PCR was the method, and the copy in TCRdb shows in-frame clones only, minus some. The sample yields 150,000 to 200,000 clones, just under 95% seen once. Source: peripheral blood, taken on day 0 of AZD1222 vaccination. The receptors here all came from an adult in good health.

There are a few counts of this clone. The chain links TRBV6-6 to TRBJ2-7; TRBD1 matches 7 bases. V lost 5 bases to trimming and J lost 3 bases; unmatched junction nucleotides: 10. Germline V gene data show CDR1 as MNHNY and CDR2 as SVGAGI (reference sequence). The CDR3 contains 15 residues. CDR3 in amino acids: CASSRSGTEVYEQYF. The CDR3 region has the DNA TGTGCCAGCAGTCGATCCGGGACAGAAGTCTACGAGCAGTACTTC.

This clone was seen only a few times. The chain carries TRBV7-9 and TRBJ2-2, with D possibly being TRBD1 (5 bases). CDR1 is SEHNR and CDR2 is FQNEAQ in the germline V gene (reference sequence). This CDR3 is 14 amino acids long. Trimming shortened V by 3 bases and J by 1 base, and 6 bases separated the two germline ends. The DNA of the CDR3 is TGTGCCAGCAGCTTCGGACAGAACACCGGGGAGCTGTTTTTT. It yields the protein CASSFGQNTGELFF.

V usage is TRBV4-1 and J usage is TRBJ2-2; D is undetermined. There are 16 residues in the CDR3. Germline V gene lookup returns CDR1 MGHRA and CDR2 YSYEKL. The ends were cut back, 1 base at V and 4 bases at J, with 13 bases in the middle. This CDR3 reads CASSQVNIGLTGELFF. Written as DNA, the CDR3 is TGCGCCAGCAGCCAAGTTAATATTGGCCTCACCGGGGAGCTGTTTTTT.

The rearrangement uses TRBV20-1 and TRBJ1-6; no clear D. V lost 2 bases to trimming and J lost 9 bases, with 5 bases between them. The CDR3 spans 11 residues. Germline CDR1 reads DFQATT; CDR2 reads SNEGSKA (reference sequence). CDR3 bases: TGCAGTGCTAGAATGGGTTCACCCCTCCACTTT. This codes for CSARMGSPLHF.

The V gene is TRBV24-1, the J gene TRBJ2-3, with 7 positions matching TRBD2. The CDR3 sequence is 15 residues long. With V trimmed by 3 bases and J by 4 bases, 6 bases remained unmatched. Germline V gives CDR1 KGHDR, CDR2 SFDVKD. CDR3 region: CATSDGERGPDTQYF. CDR3 DNA sequence: TGTGCCACCAGTGATGGGGAGCGGGGCCCAGATACGCAGTATTTT.

The CDR3 spells CATSDPRGGGYNEQFF. The CDR3 DNA follows: TGTGCCACCAGTGATCCACGAGGGGGGGGGTACAATGAGCAGTTCTTC. This chain joins TRBV24-1 and TRBJ2-1, with a weak D call TRBD2 (7 bases). The germline CDR1 and CDR2 sequences are KGHDR and SFDVKD. Between the trimmed V and J ends, which lost 3 bases and 4 bases, there was a span of 15 bases. The CDR3 length is 16 residues.

This clone has just a few counts. The J gene is TRBJ1-2, the V gene TRBV4-2, with D possibly matching TRBD1 (6 bases). Germline CDR1 and CDR2: LGHNA and YNFKEQ. Trimming took off 0 bases at V and 5 bases at J, with 13 bases between the two ends. This CDR3 comprises 15 residues. The DNA of the CDR3 is TGTGCCAGCAGCCAAGAGGGGGCAGACAGATATGGCTACACCTTC. This codes for CASSQEGADRYGYTF.

V usage is TRBV6-1 and J usage is TRBJ1-2; D possibly corresponds to TRBD1 (5 bases). The V end lost 4 bases, the J end lost 3 bases, and 27 bases lay between the germline ends. The CDR3 is 19 amino acids. Germline lookup yields CDR1 MNHNS and CDR2 SASEGT. The CDR3 spells CASSGPSLNGGGRHYGYTF. The CDR3 bases are TGTGCCAGCAGTGGCCCCTCGTTGAATGGGGGGGGGAGGCACTATGGCTACACCTTC.

The chain recombines TRBV4-1 with TRBJ1-4; 7 bases are a match to TRBD1. V shed 4 bases and J 7 bases; nucleotides not matched to a gene: 9. CDR3 length: 15 amino acids. CDR1 is MGHRA and CDR2 is YSYEKL in the germline V gene. CDR3 region: CASSLGRGQAEKLFF. CDR3 nucleotides: TGCGCCAGCAGCCTGGGGAGGGGGCAAGCTGAAAAACTGTTTTTT.

This rearrangement joins TRBV18 to TRBJ1-5; 7 bases line up with TRBD1. This CDR3 is built from 15 residues. V lost 1 base to trimming and J lost 5 bases; unmatched junction nucleotides: 5. The germline V gene has CDR1 KGHSH and CDR2 LQKENI. The CDR3 nucleotides are TGTGCCAGCTCACCACTTACAGGGGTGGATCAGCCCCAGCATTTT. This codes for CASSPLTGVDQPQHF.

This clone was counted once. This sequence joins TRBV12-2 and TRBJ1-6. TRBV12-2 is a listed pseudogene. CDR3 length equals 12 residues. Here the CDR3 reads CASRPEGGETHF. CDR3 nucleotide sequence: TGTGCAAGTCGCCCAGAGGGTGGGGAGACCCACTTT.

The V gene is TRBV18, the J gene TRBJ2-7, with 11 bases that match TRBD1. This CDR3 is built from 15 residues. Germline trimming cut 6 bases from V and 5 bases from J; bases unmatched to any gene: 9. Germline loops: CDR1 KGHSH, CDR2 LQKENI. The CDR3 reads CASSPPDRGRDEQYF. CDR3 nucleotide sequence: TGTGCCAGCTCCCCGCCGGACAGGGGGCGCGACGAGCAGTACTTC.

This rearrangement joins TRBV28 to TRBJ2-1, with TRBD2 matching over 11 bases. CDR3 length: 16 amino acids. Germline V gene data show CDR1 as MDHEN and CDR2 as SYDVKM. Germline trimming cut 4 bases from V and 5 bases from J; bases unmatched to any gene: 7. Written as DNA, the CDR3 is TGTGCCAGCAGTTCTGCTAGCGGGGGGTACAACAATGAGCAGTTCTTC. Amino acids: CASSSASGGYNNEQFF.

The chain joins TRBV9 to TRBJ1-5; D unclear. The CDR3 is 12 residues long. Germline CDR1 SGDLS, CDR2 YYNGEE. V was pared by 7 bases and J by 2 bases, with 7 bases between. DNA of the CDR3: TGTGCCAGCGGGCATGGCAATCAGCCCCAGCATTTT. Translation: CASGHGNQPQHF.

This clone has a single count. The chain is built from TRBV6-5 and TRBJ2-7; D call uncertain. The CDR3 contains 14 residues. The germline CDR1 and CDR2 sequences are MNHEY and SVGAGI. V lost 1 base to trimming and J lost 2 bases, with 9 bases between them. CDR3 sequence: CASSYYAVPYEQYF. The DNA for the CDR3 is TGTGCCAGCAGTTACTACGCGGTTCCCTACGAGCAGTACTTC.

This sequence joins TRBV27 and TRBJ2-5; D may be TRBD1 (6 bases). This CDR3 contains 15 residues. Germline loops: CDR1 MNHEY, CDR2 SMNVEV (reference sequence). Deletions cut 4 bases from V and 4 bases from J, with 16 bases between. The CDR3 is CASSSQLQGLETQYF. CDR3 DNA: TGTGCCAGCAGTTCTCAACTACAGGGTTTAGAGACCCAGTACTTC.

The genes are TRBV19 and TRBJ1-1, with D unclear. The CDR3 sequence is 10 residues long. Per germline, CDR1 LNHDA and CDR2 SQIVND (reference sequence). V gave up 9 bases and J gave up 11 bases, with 13 bases separating them. CDR3 protein: CASGIGKAFF. The CDR3 DNA reads as TGTGCCAGCGGCATCGGGAAGGCTTTCTTT.

The CDR3 region is CASSYSSTTGPFSGANVLTF. As DNA, the CDR3 is TGTGCCAGCAGTTATTCTTCCACGACAGGGCCCTTCTCTGGGGCCAACGTCCTGACTTTC. The rearrangement links TRBV6-9 to TRBJ2-6; 7 bases line up with TRBD1. The length of the CDR3 is 20 residues. The ends lost 0 bases at V and 0 bases at J; junction bases unmatched: 11. Germline values: CDR1 MNHGY, CDR2 SVAAGI.